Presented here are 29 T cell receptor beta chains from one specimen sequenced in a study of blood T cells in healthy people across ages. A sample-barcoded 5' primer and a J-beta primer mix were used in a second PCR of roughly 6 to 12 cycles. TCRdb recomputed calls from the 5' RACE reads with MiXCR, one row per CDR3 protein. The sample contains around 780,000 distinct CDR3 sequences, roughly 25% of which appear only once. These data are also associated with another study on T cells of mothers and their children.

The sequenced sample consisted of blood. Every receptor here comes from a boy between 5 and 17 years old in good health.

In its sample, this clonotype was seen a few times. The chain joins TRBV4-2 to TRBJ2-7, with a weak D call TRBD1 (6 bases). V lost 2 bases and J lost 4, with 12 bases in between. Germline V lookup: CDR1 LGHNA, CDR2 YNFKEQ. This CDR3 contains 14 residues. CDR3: CASSQPGDGYEQYF. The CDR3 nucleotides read TGTGCCAGCAGCCAACCAGGGGACGGATACGAGCAGTACTTC.

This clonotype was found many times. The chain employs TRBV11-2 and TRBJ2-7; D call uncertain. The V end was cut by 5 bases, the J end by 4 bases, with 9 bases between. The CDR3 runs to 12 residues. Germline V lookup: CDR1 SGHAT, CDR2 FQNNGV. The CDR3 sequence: CASSPDGYEQYF. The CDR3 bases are TGTGCCAGCAGCCCTGACGGGTACGAGCAGTACTTC.

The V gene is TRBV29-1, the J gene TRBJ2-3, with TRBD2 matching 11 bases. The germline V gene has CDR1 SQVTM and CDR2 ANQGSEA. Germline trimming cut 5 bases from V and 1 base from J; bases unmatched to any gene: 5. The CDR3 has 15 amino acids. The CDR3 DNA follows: TGCAGCGTTACCGGGACTAGCGGCGGCACAGATACGCAGTATTTT. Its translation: CSVTGTSGGTDTQYF.

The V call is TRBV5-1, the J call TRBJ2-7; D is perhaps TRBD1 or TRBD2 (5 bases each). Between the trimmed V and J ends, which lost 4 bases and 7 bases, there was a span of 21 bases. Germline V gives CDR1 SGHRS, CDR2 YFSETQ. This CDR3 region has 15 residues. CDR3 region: CASSLGTDPLSEQYF. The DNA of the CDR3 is TGCGCCAGCAGCCTGGGGACGGACCCGCTGAGTGAGCAGTACTTC.

The CDR3: CASSLSPAAATEAFF. The CDR3 DNA is TGCGCCAGCAGCTTGTCTCCAGCCGCAGCTACTGAAGCTTTCTTT. V is TRBV5-1 and J is TRBJ1-1; D call uncertain. V lost 1 base and J 5 bases, leaving 15 bases between the germline ends. The CDR3 extends over 15 amino acids. The germline CDR1 and CDR2 sequences are SGHRS and YFSETQ.

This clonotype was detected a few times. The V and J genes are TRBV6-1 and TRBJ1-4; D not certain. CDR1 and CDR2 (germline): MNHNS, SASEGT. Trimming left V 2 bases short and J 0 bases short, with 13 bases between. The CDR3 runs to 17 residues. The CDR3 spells CASSERRHLATNEKLFF. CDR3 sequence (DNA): TGTGCCAGCAGTGAAAGACGGCACCTCGCAACTAATGAAAAACTGTTTTTT.

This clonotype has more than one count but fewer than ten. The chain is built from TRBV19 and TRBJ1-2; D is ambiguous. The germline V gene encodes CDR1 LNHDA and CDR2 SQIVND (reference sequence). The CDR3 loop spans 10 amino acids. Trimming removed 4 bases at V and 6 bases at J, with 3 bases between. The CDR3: CASSNNGYTF. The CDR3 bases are TGTGCCAGTAGTAATAATGGCTACACCTTC.

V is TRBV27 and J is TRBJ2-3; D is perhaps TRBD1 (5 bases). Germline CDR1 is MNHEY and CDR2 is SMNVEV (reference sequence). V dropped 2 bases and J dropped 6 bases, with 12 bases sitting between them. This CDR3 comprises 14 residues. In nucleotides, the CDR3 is TGTGCCAGCAGTTTAAACCCGCAGGGTGATACGCAGTATTTT. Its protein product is CASSLNPQGDTQYF.

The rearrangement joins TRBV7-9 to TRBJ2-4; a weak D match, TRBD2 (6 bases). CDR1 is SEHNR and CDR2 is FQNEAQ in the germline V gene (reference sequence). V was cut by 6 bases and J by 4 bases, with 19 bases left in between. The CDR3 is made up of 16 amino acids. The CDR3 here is CASSFPEGSVKNIQYF. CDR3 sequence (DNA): TGTGCCAGCAGTTTCCCGGAGGGTTCGGTAAAAAACATTCAGTACTTC.

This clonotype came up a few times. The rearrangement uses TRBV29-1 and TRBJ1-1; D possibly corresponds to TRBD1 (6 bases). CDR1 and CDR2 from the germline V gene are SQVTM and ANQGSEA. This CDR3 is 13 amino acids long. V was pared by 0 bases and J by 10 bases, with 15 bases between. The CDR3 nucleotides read TGCAGCGTTGAAGATCAAGACAGGACGGGAGCTTTCTTT. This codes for CSVEDQDRTGAFF.

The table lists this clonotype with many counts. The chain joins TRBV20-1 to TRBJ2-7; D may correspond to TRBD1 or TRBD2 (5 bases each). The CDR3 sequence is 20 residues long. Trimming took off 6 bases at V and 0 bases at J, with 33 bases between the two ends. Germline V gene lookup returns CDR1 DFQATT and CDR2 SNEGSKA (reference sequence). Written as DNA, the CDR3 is TGCAGTGCCCAATCCCCTCGGGGCCTCGTACATCCCGCTGACTCCTACGAGCAGTACTTC. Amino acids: CSAQSPRGLVHPADSYEQYF.

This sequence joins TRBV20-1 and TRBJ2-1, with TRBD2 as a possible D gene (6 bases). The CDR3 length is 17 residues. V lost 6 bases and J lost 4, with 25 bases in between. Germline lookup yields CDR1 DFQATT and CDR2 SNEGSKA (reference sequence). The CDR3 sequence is CSALHGVRTGEYNEQFF. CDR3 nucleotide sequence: TGCAGTGCGCTCCACGGCGTCAGGACGGGGGAGTACAATGAGCAGTTCTTC.

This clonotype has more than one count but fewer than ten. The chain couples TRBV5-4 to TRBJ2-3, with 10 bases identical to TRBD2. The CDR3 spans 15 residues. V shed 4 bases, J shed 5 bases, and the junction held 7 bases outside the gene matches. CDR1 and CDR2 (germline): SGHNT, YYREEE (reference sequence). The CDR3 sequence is CASSLGTSEGDTQYF. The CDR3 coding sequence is TGTGCCAGCAGCCTCGGGACTAGCGAGGGAGATACGCAGTATTTT.

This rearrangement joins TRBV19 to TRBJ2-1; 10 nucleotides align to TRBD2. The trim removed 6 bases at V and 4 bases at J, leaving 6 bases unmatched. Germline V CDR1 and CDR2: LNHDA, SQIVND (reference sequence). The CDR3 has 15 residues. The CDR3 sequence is CASSTGTSAYNEQFF. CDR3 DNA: TGTGCCAGTAGCACCGGGACTAGCGCTTACAATGAGCAGTTCTTC.

CDR3 sequence reads: CASSPPGASEKLFF. The CDR3 DNA follows: TGTGCCAGCAGCCCCCCCGGTGCGTCTGAAAAACTGTTTTTT. This chain connects TRBV6-6 to TRBJ1-4, with D unclear. Trimming cost V 6 bases and J 7 bases, with 15 bases left between them. The CDR3 has 14 amino acids. Germline CDR1 reads MNHNY; CDR2 reads SVGAGI (reference sequence).

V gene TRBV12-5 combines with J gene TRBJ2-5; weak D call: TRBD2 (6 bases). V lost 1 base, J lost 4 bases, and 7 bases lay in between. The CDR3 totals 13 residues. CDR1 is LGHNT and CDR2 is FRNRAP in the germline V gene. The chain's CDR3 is CASGLEGGETQYF. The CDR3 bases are TGTGCTAGTGGTTTGGAGGGAGGAGAGACCCAGTACTTC.

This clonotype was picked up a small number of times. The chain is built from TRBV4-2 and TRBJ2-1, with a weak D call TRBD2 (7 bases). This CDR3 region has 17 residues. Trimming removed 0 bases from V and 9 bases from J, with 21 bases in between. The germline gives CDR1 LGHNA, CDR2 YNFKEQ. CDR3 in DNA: TGTGCCAGCAGCCAAGAGCTCTTTCGGGGGGAGGGGGGTGAGCAGTTCTTC. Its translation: CASSQELFRGEGGEQFF.

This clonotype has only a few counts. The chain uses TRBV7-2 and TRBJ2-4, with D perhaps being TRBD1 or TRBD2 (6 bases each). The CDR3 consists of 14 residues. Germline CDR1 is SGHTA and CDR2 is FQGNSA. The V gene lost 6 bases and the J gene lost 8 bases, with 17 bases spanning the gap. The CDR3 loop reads CASSPGGPGDIQYF. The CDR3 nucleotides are TGTGCCAGCAGTCCCGGGGGCCCTGGGGACATTCAGTACTTC.

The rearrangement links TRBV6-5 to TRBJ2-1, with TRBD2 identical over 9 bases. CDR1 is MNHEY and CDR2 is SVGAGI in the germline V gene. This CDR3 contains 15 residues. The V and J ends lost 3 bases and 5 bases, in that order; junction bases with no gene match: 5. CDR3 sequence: CASSYSAGGHNEQFF. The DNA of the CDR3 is TGTGCCAGCAGTTATTCCGCGGGGGGGCACAATGAGCAGTTCTTC.

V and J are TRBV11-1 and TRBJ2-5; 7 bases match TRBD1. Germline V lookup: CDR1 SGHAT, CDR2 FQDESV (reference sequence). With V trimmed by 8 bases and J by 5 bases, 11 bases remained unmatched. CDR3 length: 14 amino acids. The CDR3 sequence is CASSVTGYRETQYF. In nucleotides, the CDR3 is TGTGCCAGCTCCGTGACAGGGTATCGGGAGACCCAGTACTTC.

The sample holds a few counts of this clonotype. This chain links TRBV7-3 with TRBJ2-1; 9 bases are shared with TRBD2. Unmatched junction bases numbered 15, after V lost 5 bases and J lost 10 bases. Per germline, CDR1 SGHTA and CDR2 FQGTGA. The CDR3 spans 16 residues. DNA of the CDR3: TGTGCCAGCAGCCCCAATAGCGGGGGCCCGATTGACGAGCAGTTCTTC. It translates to CASSPNSGGPIDEQFF.

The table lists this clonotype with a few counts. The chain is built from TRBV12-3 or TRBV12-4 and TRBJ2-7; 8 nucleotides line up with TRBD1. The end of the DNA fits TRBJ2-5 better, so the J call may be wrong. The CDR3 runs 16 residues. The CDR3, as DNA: TGTGCCAGCAGTTTAGGGGACAGGCGTTTTGTGGAGACCCAGTACTTC. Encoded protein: CASSLGDRRFVETQYF.

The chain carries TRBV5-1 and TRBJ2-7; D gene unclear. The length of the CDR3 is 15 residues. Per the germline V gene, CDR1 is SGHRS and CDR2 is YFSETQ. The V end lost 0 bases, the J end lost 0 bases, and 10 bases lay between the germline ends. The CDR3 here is CASSLDGVSSYEQYF. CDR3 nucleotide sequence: TGCGCCAGCAGCTTGGACGGTGTCAGCTCCTACGAGCAGTACTTC.

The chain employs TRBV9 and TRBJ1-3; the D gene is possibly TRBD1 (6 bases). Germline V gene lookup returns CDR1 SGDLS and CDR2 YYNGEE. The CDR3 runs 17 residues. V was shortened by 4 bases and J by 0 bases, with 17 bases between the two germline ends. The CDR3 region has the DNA TGTGCCAGCAGCCCCTATTGGACAGCACACTCTGGAAACACCATATATTTT. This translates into CASSPYWTAHSGNTIYF.

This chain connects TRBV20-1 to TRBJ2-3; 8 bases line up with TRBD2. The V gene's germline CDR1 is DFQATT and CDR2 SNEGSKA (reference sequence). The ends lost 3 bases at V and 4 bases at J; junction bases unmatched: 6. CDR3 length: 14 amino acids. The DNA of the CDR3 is TGCAGTGCTAGTCGGGGGGGCGGGTCAGATACGCAGTATTTT. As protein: CSASRGGGSDTQYF.

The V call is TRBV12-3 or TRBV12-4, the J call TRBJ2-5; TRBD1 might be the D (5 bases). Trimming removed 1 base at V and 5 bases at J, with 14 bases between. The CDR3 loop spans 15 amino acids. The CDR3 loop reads CASSLVQGGGETQYF. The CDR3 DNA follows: TGTGCCAGCAGTTTAGTTCAGGGTGGTGGGGAGACCCAGTACTTC.

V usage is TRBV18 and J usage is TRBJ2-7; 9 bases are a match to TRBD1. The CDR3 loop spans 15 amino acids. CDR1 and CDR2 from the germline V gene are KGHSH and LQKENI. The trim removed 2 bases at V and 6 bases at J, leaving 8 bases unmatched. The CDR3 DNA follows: TGTGCCAGCTCACCATTGGGACAGGGTGGGAGCGAGCAGTACTTC. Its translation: CASSPLGQGGSEQYF.

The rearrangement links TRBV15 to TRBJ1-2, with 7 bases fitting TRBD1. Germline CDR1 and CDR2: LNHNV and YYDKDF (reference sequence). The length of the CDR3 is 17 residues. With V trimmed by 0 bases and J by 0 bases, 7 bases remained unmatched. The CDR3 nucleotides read TGTGCCACCAGCAGAGATCTTTCGGACAGGACTAACTATGGCTACACCTTC. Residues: CATSRDLSDRTNYGYTF.

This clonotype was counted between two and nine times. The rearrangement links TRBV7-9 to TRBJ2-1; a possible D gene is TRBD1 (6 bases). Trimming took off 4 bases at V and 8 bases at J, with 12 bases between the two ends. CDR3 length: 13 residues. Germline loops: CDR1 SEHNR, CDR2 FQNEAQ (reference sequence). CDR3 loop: CASSSRGGDEQFF. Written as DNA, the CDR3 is TGTGCCAGCAGCTCGCGAGGGGGAGATGAGCAGTTCTTC.